The TCR beta chain under discussion was sequenced for a study of glioma-infiltrating T cells after dendritic cell vaccination. Clones were read by immunoSEQ multiplex PCR, and TCRdb kept only the in-frame ones, dropping some. The table lists about 92,000 clones, approximately 84% of them singletons. V shed 6 bases, J shed 4 bases, and the junction held 2 bases outside the gene matches. Germline V gene lookup returns CDR1 LNHDA and CDR2 SQIVND (reference sequence). The CDR3 contains 12 residues. The chain is built from TRBV19 and TRBJ1-2, with 7 bases matching TRBD1. This TCR was recovered from a human donor with glioblastoma. This sample comprised blood, obtained before dendritic cell vaccination. The CDR3 DNA sequence: TGTGCCAGTAGCGACAGGGTCTATGGCTACACCTTC. Translated, it gives CASSDRVYGYTF. Filled out from reference TRBV19 and TRBJ1-2, the complete variable domain reads DGGITQSPKYLFRKEGQNVTLSCEQNLNHDAMYWYRQDPGQGLRLIYYSQIVNDFQKGDIAEGYSVSREKKESFPLTVTSAQKNPTAFYLCASSDRVYGYTFGSGTRLTVV.